One sample yielded the 7 T cell receptor beta chains listed below, sequenced in a study of blood T cell dynamics during melanoma immunotherapy. Sequenced by immunoSEQ multiplex PCR; TCRdb stores in-frame clones only, minus some. Of about 8,000 clones in the sample, over 65% were seen once. Time point meaning: week 3, after first cycle of checkpoint inhibitor. Sequenced material: blood, taken from a patient treated with checkpoint blockade. These receptors all come from a human donor with melanoma.

The genes are TRBV27 and TRBJ2-3, with D perhaps TRBD2 (6 bases). The CDR3 length is 17 residues. Trimming removed 5 bases at V and 2 bases at J, with 20 bases between. The V gene's germline CDR1 is MNHEY and CDR2 SMNVEV (reference sequence). CDR3 nucleotide sequence: TGTGCCAGCAGTGCCCATTATAGCGGAATAAACACAGATACGCAGTATTTT. Protein: CASSAHYSGINTDTQYF.

The CDR3 sequence: CASSVEGSGGFTDTQYF. The CDR3 bases are TGTGCCAGCAGCGTTGAAGGATCGGGGGGATTCACAGATACGCAGTATTTT. The rearrangement uses TRBV7-2 and TRBJ2-3, with TRBD2 matching over 7 bases. Germline V gene sequence: CDR1 SGHTA, CDR2 FQGNSA. The V gene end was trimmed by 5 bases and the J gene end by 2 bases; junction bases not matched to a gene: 13. The CDR3 sequence is 17 residues long.

The chain joins TRBV30 to TRBJ1-5; 7 bases align to TRBD1. The germline V gene has CDR1 GTSNPN and CDR2 SVGIG (reference sequence). The CDR3 extends over 15 amino acids. V dropped 0 bases and J dropped 7; count of bases not matched to a gene: 9. The CDR3: CAWSVADRDGQPQHF. For the CDR3, the DNA is TGTGCCTGGAGTGTAGCCGACAGGGACGGCCAGCCCCAGCATTTT.

The rearrangement uses TRBV5-4 and TRBJ1-4; D gene uncertain. The germline V and J ends were trimmed by 4 bases and 7 bases, with 17 bases remaining between them. Germline CDR1 reads SGHNT; CDR2 reads YYREEE (reference sequence). This CDR3 is 15 amino acids long. The DNA of the CDR3 is TGTGCCAGCAGCCAAGAAGGCGTGGAGGGTGAAAAACTGTTTTTT. Translated: CASSQEGVEGEKLFF.

The chain employs TRBV23-1 and TRBJ1-5; weak D call: TRBD1 (5 bases). TRBV23-1 is an ORF, with its function uncertain. Trimming pared 3 bases from V and 7 bases from J, leaving 13 bases between. The CDR3 is made up of 14 amino acids. In DNA form, the CDR3 reads TGCGCCAGCAGTCAGGGGGGGGTCCCCCAGCCCCAGCATTTT. Encoded protein: CASSQGGVPQPQHF.

The rearrangement joins TRBV6-5 to TRBJ2-2; TRBD1 agrees at 9 bases. In germline, CDR1 is MNHEY, CDR2 SVGAGI. Unmatched junction bases numbered 2, after V lost 6 bases and J lost 3 bases. CDR3 length: 14 residues. The CDR3 region is CASRNRGHTGELFF. The CDR3 DNA reads TGTGCCAGCAGAAACAGGGGGCACACCGGGGAGCTGTTTTTT.

This chain links TRBV29-1 with TRBJ1-5; TRBD1 aligns across 7 bases. The V gene end was trimmed by 4 bases and the J gene end by 2 bases; junction bases not matched to a gene: 5. Germline CDR1 SQVTM, CDR2 ANQGSEA. The CDR3 length is 14 residues. CDR3 in DNA: TGCAGCGTTGGTCTCGGGACAGGCAATCAGCCCCAGCATTTT. Encoded protein: CSVGLGTGNQPQHF.